The T cell receptor (beta chain) described here comes from a study of shared clonotypes between healthy human individuals (dated by TCRdb to the early 2020s). Turning to the overall study: The cohort included three men and two women between 18 and 49 years of age. Blood TCR repertoires of roughly 5 healthy adults were deeply sequenced to estimate repertoire size and the extent of clonotype sharing between individuals. For each donor, CD4 naive and CD4 memory were each given three plates, CD8 naive was given two plates, and CD8 memory was given one plate. Different laboratories and diverse techniques were used to prepare libraries and sequence TCR repertoires, to increase sequencing depth and limit assay-specific biases. Per donor, leukapheresis produced somewhere between about 0.9 and 9.5 billion PBMCs. Paper-wide results and their limitations: Naive subsets generally had larger estimated clonotype richness than memory subsets. The genetic and exposure-history diversity represented was limited by the small number of donors. Pairwise subsampling indicated that sequencing depth was expected to affect the degree of clonotype sharing among donors. Compared with non-shared clonotypes, clonotypes shared by all four sorted-subset donors had higher generation probabilities. Sampling was restricted to blood, and TCR repertoires in tissues likely differ from the TCR repertoires found in blood. When a handful of donors were compared, the shared fraction of clonotypes was about 5% for naive CD4, roughly 3.3% for naive CD8, about 2.5% for memory CD4, and roughly 0.4% for memory CD8. Even with the large sequencing depth, rarefaction of the sorted-subset datasets indicated that sequencing was incomplete.

The donors were healthy, HIV-negative adults who had no recently reported acute infections or vaccinations. Only Caucasian adults living in Nashville, Tennessee, USA were represented among the donors. CD4+ T cells were enriched through magnetic negative selection, after which naive cells were positively selected on CD45RA and the remaining negative fraction served as the memory subset. Blood was collected by leukapheresis, and PBMCs were isolated by Ficoll-Histopaque density gradient centrifugation and then cryopreserved in liquid nitrogen vapor phase. Analytical flow cytometry was used to check the purity and quantity of every magnetically sorted T cell population. Genomic DNA was isolated from every sorted fraction and measured by UV absorbance on a Nanodrop 2000c. Comments on this clone: Its antigen is unknown. Base qualities are not at hand, and no much larger clone is one base apart.

Using the deep immunoSEQ assay, TCR CDR3 regions were amplified from genomic DNA by multiplex PCR. Extracted genomic DNA from each cell subset was spread evenly across all wells of several immunoSEQ 96-well plates, with each plate serving as a replicate. For sorted subsets, each replicate PCR was loaded with about 0.2 ug genomic DNA, equivalent to 25,000 to 35,000 T cell genomes. Purified libraries were measured with a Qubit 3.0 fluorometer, size-checked on a Bioanalyzer 2100, and measured again with the KAPA Library Quantification kit. Every immunoSEQ 96-well plate was sequenced on a dedicated single-read 150-cycle Illumina NextSeq 550 flow cell. Turning to the authors' computational methods: The immunoSEQ output contained only junctional sequences without quality scores, so filtering could not match that applied to full-length reads. Sequences were annotated with PyIR, a Python wrapper for IgBLAST v1.9, using IMGT germline references to assign V/J genes and CDR3. Reads were removed for weak V/J assignments (E-value above 1e-6), missing CDR3, stop codons, out-of-frame junctions, or ambiguous translated residues. V3J clonotypes were defined as sequences sharing the same inferred V gene, J gene, and CDR3 amino acid sequence. To compute the percentage overlap between repertoires, the number of shared unique clonotypes was divided by the size of the smaller repertoire. RTK rarefaction, the Chao1 estimator, and Recon v2.1 estimates of unobserved clonotypes were used to assess repertoire richness. Generation probabilities for all TCRbeta clonotypes obtained by the gDNA method from a handful of donors were computed using OLGA. TCRdb holds this immuneACCESS table with in-frame rearrangements only. Some clones are missing; in checked studies, unresolved V genes explain under half, and the rest has no known cause. The V and J calls and clone size were taken over from that table, and D and trimming were inferred from the DNA. The sample profile shows over a million clones; 70% to 80% of them were found once. The ten most abundant clones make up around 0.6% of the sample.

Input material: memory CD4+ T cells from PBMCs. The cell subset or site label, read with the paper, signifies: CD45RA-negative fraction. The sequence was obtained from a man aged 18 to 29 in good health. Some clones in this sample may be carry-over from other donors' samples.

The nucleotide sequence is given as TGTGCCAGCAGTTTAAGTCCAGGGAATGAGCAGTTCTTC. It codes for CASSLSPGNEQFF. Rearrangement joined TRBV2 to TRBJ2-1; a tentative D call is TRBD1 (5 bases match). The CDR1 and CDR2 encoded by the germline V gene are SNHLY and FYNNEI. Cut back by 5 bases and 7 bases, the V and J ends lie 12 bases apart. From the cysteine through the phenylalanine, the CDR3 covers 13 amino acids. Only CDR3 DNA is held: 39 bases, read in frame from base 1.